The entry below gives a single T cell receptor (beta chain) sequence along with its context. The antigen is unknown. Blood samples of about 2.5 ml were drawn from every donor. The sample originates from a study of monozygotic twins with inflammatory bowel disease. Findings and limits, study-wide: Distinguishing T cell subtypes was not possible. Similarity of repertoires did not differ between concordant and discordant twins, possibly from limited power.

cDNA for TCRalpha and TCRbeta was amplified by nested PCRs of about 17 then 9 cycles. TCRdb reprocessed the 5' RACE reads and stores each CDR3 protein as one record, lacking DNA. The listing records approximately 390,000 distinct CDR3 sequences. Germline V CDR1 and CDR2: LGHNA, YSLEER. This CDR3 region has 16 residues. The TCR comes from a human donor with ulcerative colitis or Crohn's disease, or a healthy co-twin of an affected twin (not recorded which). The chain employs TRBV4-3 and TRBJ2-2; the D gene TCRdb calls, TRBD1, cannot be checked with no DNA. Material for sequencing was blood. CDR3: CASSQEPGQNTGELFF.